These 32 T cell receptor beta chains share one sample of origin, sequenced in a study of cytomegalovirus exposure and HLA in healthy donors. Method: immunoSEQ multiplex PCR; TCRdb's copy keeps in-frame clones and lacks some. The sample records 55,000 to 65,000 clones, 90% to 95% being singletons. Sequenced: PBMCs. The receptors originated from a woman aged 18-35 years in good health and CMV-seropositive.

In nucleotides, the CDR3 is TGTGCCAGCAGTCCGCTGGGACAGGGTTACGGAAAACTGTTTTTT. As protein: CASSPLGQGYGKLFF. This rearrangement joins TRBV28 to TRBJ1-4, with 9 bases lining up with TRBD1. Germline V gene lookup returns CDR1 MDHEN and CDR2 SYDVKM. With V trimmed by 5 bases and J by 10 bases, 11 bases remained unmatched. The CDR3 is 15 residues long.

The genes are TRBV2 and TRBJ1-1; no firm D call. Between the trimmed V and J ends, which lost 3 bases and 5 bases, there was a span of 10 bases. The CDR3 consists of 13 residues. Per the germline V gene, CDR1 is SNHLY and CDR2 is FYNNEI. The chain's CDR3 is CASSDPERTEAFF. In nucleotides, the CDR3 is TGTGCCAGCAGTGATCCCGAGCGAACTGAAGCTTTCTTT.

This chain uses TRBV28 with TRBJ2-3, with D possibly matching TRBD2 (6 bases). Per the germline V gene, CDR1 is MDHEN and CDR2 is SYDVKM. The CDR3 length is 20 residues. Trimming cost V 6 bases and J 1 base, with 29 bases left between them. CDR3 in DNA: TGTGCCAGCAGAATTAGACTCCGACTGATGGCGGGGAGTGGCACAGATACGCAGTATTTT. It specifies CASRIRLRLMAGSGTDTQYF.

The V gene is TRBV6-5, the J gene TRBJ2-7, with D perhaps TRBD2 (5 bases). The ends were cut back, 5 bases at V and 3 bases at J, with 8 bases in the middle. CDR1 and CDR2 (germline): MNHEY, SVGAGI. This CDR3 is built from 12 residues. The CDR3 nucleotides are TGTGCCAGCAGTCAAAGCGGCTACGAGCAGTACTTC. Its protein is CASSQSGYEQYF.

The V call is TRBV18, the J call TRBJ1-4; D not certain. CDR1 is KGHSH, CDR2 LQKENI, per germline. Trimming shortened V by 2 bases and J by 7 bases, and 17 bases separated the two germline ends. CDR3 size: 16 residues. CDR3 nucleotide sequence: TGTGCCAGCTCACCATCCGGGGTAGGGCTGGGTGAAAAACTGTTTTTT. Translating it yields CASSPSGVGLGEKLFF.

This chain's CDR3 is CASRGPGNGGYTF. Written as DNA, the CDR3 is TGTGCCAGCAGGGGTCCGGGAAACGGTGGCTACACCTTC. The rearrangement uses TRBV28 and TRBJ1-2, with D hard to call. Per germline, CDR1 MDHEN and CDR2 SYDVKM. V was clipped by 6 bases and J by 7 bases, with 15 bases between them. The CDR3 totals 13 residues.

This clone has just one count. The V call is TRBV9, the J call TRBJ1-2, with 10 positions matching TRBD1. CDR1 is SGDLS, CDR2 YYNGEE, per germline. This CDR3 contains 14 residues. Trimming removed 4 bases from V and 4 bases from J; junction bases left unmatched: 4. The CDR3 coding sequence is TGTGCCAGCAGCTCGGACAGGGGGGCCTATGGCTACACCTTC. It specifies CASSSDRGAYGYTF.

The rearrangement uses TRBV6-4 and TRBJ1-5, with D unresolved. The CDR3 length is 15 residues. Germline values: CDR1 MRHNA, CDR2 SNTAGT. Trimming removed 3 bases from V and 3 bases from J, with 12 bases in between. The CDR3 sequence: CASSENGGNNQPQHF. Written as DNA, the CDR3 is TGTGCCAGCAGTGAGAACGGCGGCAACAATCAGCCCCAGCATTTT.

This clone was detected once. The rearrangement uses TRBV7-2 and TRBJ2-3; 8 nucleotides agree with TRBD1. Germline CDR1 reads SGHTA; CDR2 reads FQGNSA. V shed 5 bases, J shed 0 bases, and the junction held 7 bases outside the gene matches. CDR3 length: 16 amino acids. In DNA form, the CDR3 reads TGTGCCAGCAGCCGACAGGGGCTAGCCAGCACAGATACGCAGTATTTT. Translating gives CASSRQGLASTDTQYF.

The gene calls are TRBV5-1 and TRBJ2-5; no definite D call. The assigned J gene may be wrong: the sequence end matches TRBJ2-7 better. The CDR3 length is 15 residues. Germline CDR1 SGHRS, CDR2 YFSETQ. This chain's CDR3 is CASSLGAASTYEQYF. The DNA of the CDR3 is TGCGCCAGCAGCTTGGGGGCAGCCAGCACCTACGAGCAGTACTTC.

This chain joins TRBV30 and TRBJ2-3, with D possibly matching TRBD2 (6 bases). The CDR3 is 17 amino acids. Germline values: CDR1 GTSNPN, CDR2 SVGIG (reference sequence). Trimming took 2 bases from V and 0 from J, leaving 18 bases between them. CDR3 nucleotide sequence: TGTGCCTGGAGTTTCCCCGTTCGACTAGTCAGCACAGATACGCAGTATTTT. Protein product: CAWSFPVRLVSTDTQYF.

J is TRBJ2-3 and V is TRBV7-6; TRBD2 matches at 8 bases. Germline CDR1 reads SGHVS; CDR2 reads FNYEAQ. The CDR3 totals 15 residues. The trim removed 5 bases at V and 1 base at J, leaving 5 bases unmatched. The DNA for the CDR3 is TGTGCCAGCAGCCCACTAGCGGAGGGCACAGATACGCAGTATTTT. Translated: CASSPLAEGTDTQYF.

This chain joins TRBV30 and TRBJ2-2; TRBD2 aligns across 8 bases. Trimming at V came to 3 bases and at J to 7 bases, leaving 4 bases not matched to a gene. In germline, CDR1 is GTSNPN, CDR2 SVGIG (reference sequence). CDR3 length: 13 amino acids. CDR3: CAWSSGGFGELFF. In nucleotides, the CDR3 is TGTGCCTGGAGCAGCGGGGGTTTCGGGGAGCTGTTTTTT.

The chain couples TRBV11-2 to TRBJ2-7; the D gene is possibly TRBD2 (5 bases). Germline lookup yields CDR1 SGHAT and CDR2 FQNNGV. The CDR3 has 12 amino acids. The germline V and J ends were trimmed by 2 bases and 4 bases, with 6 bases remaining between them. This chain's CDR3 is CASSLTGYEQYF. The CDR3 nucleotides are TGTGCCAGCAGCTTAACGGGATACGAGCAGTACTTC.

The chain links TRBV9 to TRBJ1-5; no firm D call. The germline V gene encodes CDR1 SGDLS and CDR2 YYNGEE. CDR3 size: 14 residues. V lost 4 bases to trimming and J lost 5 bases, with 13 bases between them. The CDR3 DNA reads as TGTGCCAGCAGCCCCCAAGACGGGGATCAGCCCCAGCATTTT. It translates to CASSPQDGDQPQHF.

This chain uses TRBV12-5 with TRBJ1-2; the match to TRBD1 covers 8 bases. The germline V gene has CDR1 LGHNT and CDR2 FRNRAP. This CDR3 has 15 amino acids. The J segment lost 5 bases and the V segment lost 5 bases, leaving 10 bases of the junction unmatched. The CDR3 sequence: CASGPGQGEGYGYTF. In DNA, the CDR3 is TGTGCTAGTGGTCCTGGACAGGGTGAGGGTTATGGCTACACCTTC.

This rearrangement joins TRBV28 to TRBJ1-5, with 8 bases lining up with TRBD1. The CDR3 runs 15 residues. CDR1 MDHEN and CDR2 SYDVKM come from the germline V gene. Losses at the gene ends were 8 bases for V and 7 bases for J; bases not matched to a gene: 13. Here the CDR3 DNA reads TGTGCCAGCCTCATTCAGGGGGCGCCGACGCAGCCCCAGCATTTT. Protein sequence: CASLIQGAPTQPQHF. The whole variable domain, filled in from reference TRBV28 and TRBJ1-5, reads DVKVTQSSRYLVKRTGEKVFLECVQDMDHENMFWYRQDPGLGLRLIYFSYDVKMKEKGDIPEGYSVSREKKERFSLILESASTNQTSMYLCASLIQGAPTQPQHFGDGTRLSIL.

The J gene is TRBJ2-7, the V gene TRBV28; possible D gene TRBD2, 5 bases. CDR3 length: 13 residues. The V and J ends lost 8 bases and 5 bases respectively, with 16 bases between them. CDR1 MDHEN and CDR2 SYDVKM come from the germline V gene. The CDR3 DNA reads TGTGCCAGCTTGGAGGTGGGGAACAACGAGCAGTACTTC. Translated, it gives CASLEVGNNEQYF.

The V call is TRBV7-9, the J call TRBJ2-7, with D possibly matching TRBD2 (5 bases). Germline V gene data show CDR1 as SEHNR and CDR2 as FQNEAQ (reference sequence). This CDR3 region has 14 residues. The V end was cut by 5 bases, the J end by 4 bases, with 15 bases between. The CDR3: CASSPKRVGYEQYF. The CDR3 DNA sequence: TGTGCCAGCAGCCCGAAGAGGGTCGGGTACGAGCAGTACTTC.

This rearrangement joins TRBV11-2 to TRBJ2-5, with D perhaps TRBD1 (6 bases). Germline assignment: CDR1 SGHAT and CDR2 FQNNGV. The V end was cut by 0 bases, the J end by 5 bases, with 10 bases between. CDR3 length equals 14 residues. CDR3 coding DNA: TGTGCCAGCAGCTTAGAGGGGGCTCGCGAGACCCAGTACTTC. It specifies CASSLEGARETQYF.

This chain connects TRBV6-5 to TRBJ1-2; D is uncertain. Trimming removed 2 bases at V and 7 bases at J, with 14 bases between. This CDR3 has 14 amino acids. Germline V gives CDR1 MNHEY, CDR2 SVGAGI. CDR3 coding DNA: TGTGCCAGCAGTTACCTAGCCGGCGGCCGTGGCTACACCTTC. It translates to CASSYLAGGRGYTF.

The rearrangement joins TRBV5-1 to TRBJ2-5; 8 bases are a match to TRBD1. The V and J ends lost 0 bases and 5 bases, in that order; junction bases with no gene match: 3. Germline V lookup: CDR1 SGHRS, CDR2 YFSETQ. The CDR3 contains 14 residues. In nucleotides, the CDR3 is TGCGCCAGCAGCTTGGTGGACAGGGTGGAGACCCAGTACTTC. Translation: CASSLVDRVETQYF.

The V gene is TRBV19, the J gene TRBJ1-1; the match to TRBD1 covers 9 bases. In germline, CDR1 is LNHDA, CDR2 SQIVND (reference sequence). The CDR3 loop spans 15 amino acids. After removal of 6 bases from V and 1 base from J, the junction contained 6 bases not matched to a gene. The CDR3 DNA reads TGTGCCAGTAGCTGGAAGGACAGGGGGAACACTGAAGCTTTCTTT. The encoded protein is CASSWKDRGNTEAFF. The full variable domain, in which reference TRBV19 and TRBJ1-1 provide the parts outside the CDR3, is DGGITQSPKYLFRKEGQNVTLSCEQNLNHDAMYWYRQDPGQGLRLIYYSQIVNDFQKGDIAEGYSVSREKKESFPLTVTSAQKNPTAFYLCASSWKDRGNTEAFFGQGTRLTVV.

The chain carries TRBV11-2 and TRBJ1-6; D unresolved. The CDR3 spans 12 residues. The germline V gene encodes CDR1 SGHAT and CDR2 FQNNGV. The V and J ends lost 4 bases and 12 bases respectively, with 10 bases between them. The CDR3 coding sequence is TGTGCCAGCAGCTCCCTAGTCGGACCCCTCCACTTT. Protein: CASSSLVGPLHF.

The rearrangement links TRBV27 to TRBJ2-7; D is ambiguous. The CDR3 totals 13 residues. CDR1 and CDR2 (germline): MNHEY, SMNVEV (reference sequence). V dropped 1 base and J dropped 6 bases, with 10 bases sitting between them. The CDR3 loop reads CASSLFRNGEQYF. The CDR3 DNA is TGTGCCAGCAGTTTATTTAGAAATGGCGAGCAGTACTTC.

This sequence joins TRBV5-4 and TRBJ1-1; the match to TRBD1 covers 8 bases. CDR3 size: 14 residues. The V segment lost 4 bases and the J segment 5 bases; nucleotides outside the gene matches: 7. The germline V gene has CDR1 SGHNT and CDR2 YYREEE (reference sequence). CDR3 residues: CASSIQGAGTEAFF. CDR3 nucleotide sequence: TGTGCCAGCAGCATTCAGGGGGCGGGGACTGAAGCTTTCTTT.

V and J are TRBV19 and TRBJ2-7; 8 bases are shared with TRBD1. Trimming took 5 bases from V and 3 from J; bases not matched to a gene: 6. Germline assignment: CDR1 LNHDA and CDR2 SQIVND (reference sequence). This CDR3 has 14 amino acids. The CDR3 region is CASSVQGGLYEQYF. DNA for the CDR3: TGTGCCAGTAGTGTACAGGGGGGCCTCTACGAGCAGTACTTC.

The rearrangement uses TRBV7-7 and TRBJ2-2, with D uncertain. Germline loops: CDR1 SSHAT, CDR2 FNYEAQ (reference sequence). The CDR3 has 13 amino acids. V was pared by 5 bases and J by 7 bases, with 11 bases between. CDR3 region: CASSGSAGGELFF. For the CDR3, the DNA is TGTGCCAGCAGCGGCAGCGCCGGCGGGGAGCTGTTTTTT.

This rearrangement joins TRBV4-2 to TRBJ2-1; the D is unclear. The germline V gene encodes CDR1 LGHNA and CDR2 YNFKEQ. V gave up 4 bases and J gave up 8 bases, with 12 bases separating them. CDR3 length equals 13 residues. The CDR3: CASSPSPYDEQFF. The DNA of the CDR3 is TGTGCCAGCAGCCCCTCCCCCTATGATGAGCAGTTCTTC.

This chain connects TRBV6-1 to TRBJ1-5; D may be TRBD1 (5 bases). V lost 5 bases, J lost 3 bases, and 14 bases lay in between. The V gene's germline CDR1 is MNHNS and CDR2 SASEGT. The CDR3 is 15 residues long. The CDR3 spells CASSSGVEHNQPQHF. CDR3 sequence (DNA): TGTGCCAGCAGTTCGGGGGTTGAACACAATCAGCCCCAGCATTTT.

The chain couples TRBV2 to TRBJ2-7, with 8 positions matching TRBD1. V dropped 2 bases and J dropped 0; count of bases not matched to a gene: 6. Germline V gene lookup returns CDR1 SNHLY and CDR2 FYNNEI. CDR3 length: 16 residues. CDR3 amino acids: CASSERGQDDSYEQYF. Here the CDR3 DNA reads TGTGCCAGCAGTGAACGGGGACAGGACGACTCCTACGAGCAGTACTTC.

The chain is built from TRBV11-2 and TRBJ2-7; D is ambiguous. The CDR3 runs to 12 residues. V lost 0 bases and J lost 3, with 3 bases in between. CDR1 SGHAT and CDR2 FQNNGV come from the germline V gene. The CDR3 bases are TGTGCCAGCAGCTTAGATCTCTACGAGCAGTACTTC. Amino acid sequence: CASSLDLYEQYF.